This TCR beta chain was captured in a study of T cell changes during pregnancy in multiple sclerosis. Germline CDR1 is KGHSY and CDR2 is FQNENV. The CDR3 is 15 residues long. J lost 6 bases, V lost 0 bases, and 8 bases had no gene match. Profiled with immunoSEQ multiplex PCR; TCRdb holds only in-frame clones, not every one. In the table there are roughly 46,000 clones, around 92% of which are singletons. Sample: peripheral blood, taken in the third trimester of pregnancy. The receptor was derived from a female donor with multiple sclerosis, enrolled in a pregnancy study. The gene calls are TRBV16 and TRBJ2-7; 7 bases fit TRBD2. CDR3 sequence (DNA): TGTGCCAGCAGCCAATCGATGCGGGAGTTGGGCGAGCAGTACTTC. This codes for CASSQSMRELGEQYF.